One T cell receptor beta chain is described in this entry. The data originate from a study of T cell changes during pregnancy in multiple sclerosis. This CDR3 is built from 17 residues. Germline values: CDR1 SGHNT, CDR2 YYREEE (reference sequence). Losses at the gene ends were 0 bases for V and 2 bases for J; bases not matched to a gene: 6. Using immunoSEQ multiplex PCR, the repertoire was profiled, and TCRdb retains in-frame clones only, with some absent. The profile covers some 41,000 clones, with around 89% appearing a single time and roughly 1.2% taken by the ten largest. V gene TRBV5-4 combines with J gene TRBJ2-3, with 10 bases lining up with TRBD2. The material sequenced was CD4+ T cells from peripheral blood mononuclear cells, taken after pregnancy. The clonotype comes from a female donor with multiple sclerosis, enrolled in a pregnancy study. CDR3 region: CASSLGWTSGLTDTQYF. CDR3 coding DNA: TGTGCCAGCAGCTTGGGATGGACTAGCGGCCTCACAGATACGCAGTATTTT.